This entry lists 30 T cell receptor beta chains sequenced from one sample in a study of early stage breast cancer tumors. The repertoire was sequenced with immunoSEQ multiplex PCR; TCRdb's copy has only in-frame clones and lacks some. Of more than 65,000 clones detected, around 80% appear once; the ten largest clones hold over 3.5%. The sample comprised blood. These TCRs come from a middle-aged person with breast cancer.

The CDR3 bases are TGTGCCAGCAGCGTAGGACTAGAAGAGACCCAGTACTTC. Residues: CASSVGLEETQYF. The chain carries TRBV9 and TRBJ2-5, with a weak D call TRBD2 (6 bases). Trimming took off 0 bases at V and 3 bases at J, with 6 bases between the two ends. The CDR3 runs 13 residues. Germline V lookup: CDR1 SGDLS, CDR2 YYNGEE.

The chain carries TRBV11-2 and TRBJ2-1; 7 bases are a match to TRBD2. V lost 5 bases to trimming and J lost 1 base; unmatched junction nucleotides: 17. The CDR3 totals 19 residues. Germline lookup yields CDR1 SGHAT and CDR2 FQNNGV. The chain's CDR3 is CASSPGGRVSGRSYNEQFF. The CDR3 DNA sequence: TGTGCCAGCAGCCCAGGAGGGCGGGTTAGCGGGCGTTCCTACAATGAGCAGTTCTTC.

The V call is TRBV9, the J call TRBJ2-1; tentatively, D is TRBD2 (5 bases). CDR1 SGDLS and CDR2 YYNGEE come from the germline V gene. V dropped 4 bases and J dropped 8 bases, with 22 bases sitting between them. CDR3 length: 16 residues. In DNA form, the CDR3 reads TGTGCCAGCAGCACCAACAGTGCCCCAGGTAGCGATGAGCAGTTCTTC. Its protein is CASSTNSAPGSDEQFF.

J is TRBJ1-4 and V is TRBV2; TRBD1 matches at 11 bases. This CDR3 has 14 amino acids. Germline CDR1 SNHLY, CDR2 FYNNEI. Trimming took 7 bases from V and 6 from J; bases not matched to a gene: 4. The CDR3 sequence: CASTRDRGDEKLFF. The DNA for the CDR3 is TGTGCCAGCACCAGGGACAGGGGGGATGAAAAACTGTTTTTT.

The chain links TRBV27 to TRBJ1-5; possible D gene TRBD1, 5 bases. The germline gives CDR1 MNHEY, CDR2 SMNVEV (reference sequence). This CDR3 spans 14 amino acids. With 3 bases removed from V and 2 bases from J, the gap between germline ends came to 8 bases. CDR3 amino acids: CASSFVGGNQPQHF. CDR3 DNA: TGTGCCAGCAGTTTTGTAGGGGGCAATCAGCCCCAGCATTTT.

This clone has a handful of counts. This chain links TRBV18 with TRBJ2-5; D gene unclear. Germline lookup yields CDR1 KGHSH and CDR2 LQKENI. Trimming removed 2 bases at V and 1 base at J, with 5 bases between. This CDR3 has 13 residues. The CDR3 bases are TGTGCCAGCTCACCAGCGATCCAAGAGACCCAGTACTTC. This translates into CASSPAIQETQYF.

CDR3 sequence: CASRPSKGLAGSHTQYF. DNA of the CDR3: TGTGCCAGTAGACCCTCAAAGGGGCTAGCGGGATCGCATACGCAGTATTTT. This chain uses TRBV19 with TRBJ2-3; 9 nucleotides match TRBD2. This CDR3 contains 17 residues. Germline V gene data show CDR1 as LNHDA and CDR2 as SQIVND (reference sequence). The V and J ends lost 6 bases and 7 bases, in that order; junction bases with no gene match: 17.

This chain's CDR3 is CSVKGRFTDTQYF. The CDR3 coding sequence is TGCAGCGTCAAGGGGCGTTTCACAGATACGCAGTATTTT. V gene TRBV29-1 combines with J gene TRBJ2-3, with TRBD1 as a possible D gene (5 bases). Looked up from germline, CDR1 is SQVTM and CDR2 is ANQGSEA. The V and J ends lost 6 bases and 2 bases respectively, with 12 bases between them. The CDR3 has 13 amino acids.

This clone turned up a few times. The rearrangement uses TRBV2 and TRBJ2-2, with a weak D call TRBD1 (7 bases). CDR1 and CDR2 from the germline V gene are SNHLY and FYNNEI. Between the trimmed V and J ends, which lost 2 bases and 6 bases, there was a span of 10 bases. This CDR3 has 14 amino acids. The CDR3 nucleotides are TGTGCCAGCAGTGAACAGGGGGGCGCCGGGGAGCTGTTTTTT. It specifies CASSEQGGAGELFF. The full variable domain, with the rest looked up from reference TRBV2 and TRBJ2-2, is EPEVTQTPSHQVTQMGQEVILRCVPISNHLYFYWYRQILGQKVEFLVSFYNNEISEKSEIFDDQFSVERPDGSNFTLKIRSTKLEDSAMYFCASSEQGGAGELFFGEGSRLTVL.

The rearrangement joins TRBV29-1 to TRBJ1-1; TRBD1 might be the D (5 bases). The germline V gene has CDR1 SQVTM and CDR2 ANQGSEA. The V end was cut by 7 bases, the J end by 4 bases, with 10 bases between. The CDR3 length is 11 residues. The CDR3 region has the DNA TGCAGCGGGCAGGGTGGCACTGAAGCTTTCTTT. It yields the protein CSGQGGTEAFF.

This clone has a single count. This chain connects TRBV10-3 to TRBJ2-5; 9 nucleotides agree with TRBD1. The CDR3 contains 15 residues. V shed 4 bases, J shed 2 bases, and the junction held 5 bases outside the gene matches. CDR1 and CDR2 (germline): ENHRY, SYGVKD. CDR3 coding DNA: TGTGCCATCAGTGGGGGGACAGGGCGGCAAGAGACCCAGTACTTC. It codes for CAISGGTGRQETQYF.

The CDR3 DNA is TGTGCCAGCAGCTTAGCGGGGGCCGGGGAGACCCAGTACTTC. It specifies CASSLAGAGETQYF. V gene TRBV7-3 combines with J gene TRBJ2-5, with D perhaps matching TRBD2 (7 bases). Germline lookup yields CDR1 SGHTA and CDR2 FQGTGA. This CDR3 is 14 amino acids long. The germline V and J ends were trimmed by 2 bases and 5 bases, with 12 bases remaining between them.

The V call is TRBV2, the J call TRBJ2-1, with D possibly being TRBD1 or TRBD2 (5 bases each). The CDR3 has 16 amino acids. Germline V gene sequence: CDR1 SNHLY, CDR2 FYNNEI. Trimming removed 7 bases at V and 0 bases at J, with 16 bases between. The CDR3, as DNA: TGTGCCAGCACCTTTAGGTCAGGGAGCTCCTACAATGAGCAGTTCTTC. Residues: CASTFRSGSSYNEQFF. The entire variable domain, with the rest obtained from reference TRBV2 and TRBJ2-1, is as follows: EPEVTQTPSHQVTQMGQEVILRCVPISNHLYFYWYRQILGQKVEFLVSFYNNEISEKSEIFDDQFSVERPDGSNFTLKIRSTKLEDSAMYFCASTFRSGSSYNEQFFGPGTRLTVL.

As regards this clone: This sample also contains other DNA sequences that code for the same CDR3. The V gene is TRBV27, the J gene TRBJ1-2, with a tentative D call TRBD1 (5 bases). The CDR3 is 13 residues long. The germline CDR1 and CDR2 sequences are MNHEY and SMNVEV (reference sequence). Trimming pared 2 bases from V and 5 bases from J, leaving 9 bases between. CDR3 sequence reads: CASSLIGGYGYTF. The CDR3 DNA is TGTGCCAGCAGTTTAATCGGGGGATATGGCTACACCTTC.

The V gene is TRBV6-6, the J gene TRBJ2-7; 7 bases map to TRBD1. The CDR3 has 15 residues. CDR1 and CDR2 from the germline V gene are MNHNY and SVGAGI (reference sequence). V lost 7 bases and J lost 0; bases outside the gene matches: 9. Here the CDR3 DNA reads TGTGCCAGCAACAACCTTGGGACAGACTCCTACGAGCAGTACTTC. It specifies CASNNLGTDSYEQYF.

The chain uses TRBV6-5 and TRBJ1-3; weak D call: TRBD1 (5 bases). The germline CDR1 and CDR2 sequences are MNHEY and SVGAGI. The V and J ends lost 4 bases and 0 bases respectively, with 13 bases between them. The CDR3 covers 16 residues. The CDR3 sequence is CASSSRTRASGNTIYF. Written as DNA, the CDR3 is TGTGCCAGCAGTTCTCGGACACGGGCCTCTGGAAACACCATATATTTT.

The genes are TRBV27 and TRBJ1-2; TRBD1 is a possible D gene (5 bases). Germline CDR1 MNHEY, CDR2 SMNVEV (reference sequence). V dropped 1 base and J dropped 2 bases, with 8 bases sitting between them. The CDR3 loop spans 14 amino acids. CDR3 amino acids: CASSLYGGNYGYTF. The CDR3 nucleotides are TGTGCCAGCAGTTTATATGGGGGGAACTATGGCTACACCTTC.

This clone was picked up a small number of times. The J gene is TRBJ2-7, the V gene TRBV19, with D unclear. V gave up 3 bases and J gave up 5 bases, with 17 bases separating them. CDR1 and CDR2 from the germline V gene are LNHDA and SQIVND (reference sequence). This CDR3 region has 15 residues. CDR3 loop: CASSMGSRIPHEQYF. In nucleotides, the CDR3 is TGTGCCAGTAGTATGGGATCCAGGATCCCCCACGAGCAGTACTTC.

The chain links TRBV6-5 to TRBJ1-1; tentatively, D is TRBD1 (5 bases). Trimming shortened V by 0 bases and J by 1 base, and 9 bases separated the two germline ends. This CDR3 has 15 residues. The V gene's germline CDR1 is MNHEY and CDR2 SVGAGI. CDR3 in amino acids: CASSYSGPKNTEAFF. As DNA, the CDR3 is TGTGCCAGCAGTTACTCGGGACCGAAGAACACTGAAGCTTTCTTT.

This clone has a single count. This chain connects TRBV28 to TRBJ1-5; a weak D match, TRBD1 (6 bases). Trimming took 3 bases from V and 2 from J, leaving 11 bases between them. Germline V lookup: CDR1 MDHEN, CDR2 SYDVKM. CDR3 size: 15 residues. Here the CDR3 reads CASSFGSGGNQPQHF. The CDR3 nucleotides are TGTGCCAGCAGTTTCGGGTCAGGGGGCAATCAGCCCCAGCATTTT.

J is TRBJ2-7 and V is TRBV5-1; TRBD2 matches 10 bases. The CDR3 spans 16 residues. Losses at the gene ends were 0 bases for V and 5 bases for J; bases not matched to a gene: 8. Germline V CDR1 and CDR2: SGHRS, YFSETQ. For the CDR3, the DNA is TGCGCCAGCAGCTTGGTTCTAGCGGGAGCCGGAGACGAGCAGTACTTC. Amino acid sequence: CASSLVLAGAGDEQYF.

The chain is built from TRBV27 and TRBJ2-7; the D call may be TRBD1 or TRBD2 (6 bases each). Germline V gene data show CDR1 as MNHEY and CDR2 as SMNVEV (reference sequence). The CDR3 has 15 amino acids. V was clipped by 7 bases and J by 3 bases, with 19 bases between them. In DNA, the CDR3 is TGTGCCAGCATGTGGGGGGCCAGGGCCGTCTACGAGCAGTACTTC. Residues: CASMWGARAVYEQYF.

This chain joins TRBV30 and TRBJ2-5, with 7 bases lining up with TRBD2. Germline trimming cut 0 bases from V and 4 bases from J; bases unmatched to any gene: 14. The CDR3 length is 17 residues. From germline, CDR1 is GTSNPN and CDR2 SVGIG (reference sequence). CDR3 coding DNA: TGTGCCTGGAGTGTACGAGGGAGGGCCAGAACAAGAGAGACCCAGTACTTC. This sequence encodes CAWSVRGRARTRETQYF.

DNA for the CDR3: TGCGCCAGCCCCGACTGTTACGAGCAGTACTTC. Translation: CASPDCYEQYF. V is TRBV23-1 and J is TRBJ2-7; D is uncertain. TRBV23-1 is annotated as an ORF whose role is uncertain. The V and J ends lost 8 bases and 4 bases respectively, with 9 bases between them. The CDR3 has 11 amino acids.

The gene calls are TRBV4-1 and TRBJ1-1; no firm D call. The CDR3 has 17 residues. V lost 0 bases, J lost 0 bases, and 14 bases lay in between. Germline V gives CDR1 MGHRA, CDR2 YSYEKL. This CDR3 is CASSQDRGTDLNTEAFF. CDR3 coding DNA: TGCGCCAGCAGCCAAGATAGAGGAACCGATCTGAACACTGAAGCTTTCTTT.

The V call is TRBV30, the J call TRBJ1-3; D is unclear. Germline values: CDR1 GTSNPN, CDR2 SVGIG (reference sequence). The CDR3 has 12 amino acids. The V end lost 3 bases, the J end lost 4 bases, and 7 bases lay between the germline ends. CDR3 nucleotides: TGTGCCTGGAGACCTAGGGGAAACACCATATATTTT. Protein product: CAWRPRGNTIYF.

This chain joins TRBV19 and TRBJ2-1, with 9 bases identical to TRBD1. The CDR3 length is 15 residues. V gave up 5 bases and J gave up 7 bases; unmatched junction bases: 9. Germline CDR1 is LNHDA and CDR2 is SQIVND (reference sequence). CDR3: CASSLLRTGANEQFF. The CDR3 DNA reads TGTGCCAGTAGTCTTCTCCGGACAGGGGCGAATGAGCAGTTCTTC.

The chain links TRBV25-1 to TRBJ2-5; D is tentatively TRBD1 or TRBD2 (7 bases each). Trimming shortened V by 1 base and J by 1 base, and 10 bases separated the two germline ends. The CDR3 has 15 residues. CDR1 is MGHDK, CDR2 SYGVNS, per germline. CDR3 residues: CASSEFRGGQETQYF. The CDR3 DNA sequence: TGTGCCAGCAGTGAATTCAGGGGGGGCCAAGAGACCCAGTACTTC.

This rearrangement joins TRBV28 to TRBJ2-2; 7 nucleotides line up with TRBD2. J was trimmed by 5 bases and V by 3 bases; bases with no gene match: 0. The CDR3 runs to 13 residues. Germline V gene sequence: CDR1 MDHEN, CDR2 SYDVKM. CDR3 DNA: TGTGCCAGCAGTTTGGGGGGGACCGGGGAGCTGTTTTTT. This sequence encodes CASSLGGTGELFF. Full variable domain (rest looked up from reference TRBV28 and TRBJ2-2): DVKVTQSSRYLVKRTGEKVFLECVQDMDHENMFWYRQDPGLGLRLIYFSYDVKMKEKGDIPEGYSVSREKKERFSLILESASTNQTSMYLCASSLGGTGELFFGEGSRLTVL.

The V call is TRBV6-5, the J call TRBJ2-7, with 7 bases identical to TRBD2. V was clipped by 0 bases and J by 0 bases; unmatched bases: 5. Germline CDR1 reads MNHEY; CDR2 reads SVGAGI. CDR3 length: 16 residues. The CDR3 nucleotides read TGTGCCAGCAGTTACTCGTCTAGCGGATCCTCCTACGAGCAGTACTTC. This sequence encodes CASSYSSSGSSYEQYF.